Here is one T cell receptor beta chain with its context. Its antigen is undetermined. The table came from immunoSEQ multiplex PCR; TCRdb's copy has only in-frame clones and leaves some out. The repertoire holds around 38,000 clones, 86% seen once, with about 12% in the top ten. Germline CDR1 SGHNT, CDR2 YENEEA. The CDR3 spans 18 residues. With 1 base removed from V and 0 bases from J, the gap between germline ends came to 13 bases. The record originates from a study of OX40 agonist ivuxolimab in advanced cancers. Blood got drawn at baseline, again on cycle 4 day 1, and then on cycle 7 day 1. General study points: Low clonal expansion, among the lowest seen, marked partial responders at 0.1-3.0 mg/kg. Relative to CD4+, CD8+ T cells held more expanded clones on average. At doses 0.1 to 3.0 mg/kg, CD4+ and CD8+ clones expanded.

Sequencing was performed on CD4+ or CD8+ T cells sorted from blood, taken in a trial of the OX40 agonist ivuxolimab. The chain uses TRBV11-3 and TRBJ1-6, with D possibly being TRBD1 (6 bases). The clonotype was recovered from an adult with an advanced solid tumor such as melanoma, head and neck, liver or kidney cancer. The DNA of the CDR3 is TGTGCCAGCAGCTTAGGGGGGGCCGACGCCTCCTATAATTCACCCCTCCACTTT. It is translated as CASSLGGADASYNSPLHF.